This T cell receptor beta chain is drawn from a study of neurological immune-mediated disorders. Healthy control participants comprised blood bank volunteers in Maryland, USA. This CDR3 is 15 amino acids long. V was clipped by 2 bases and J by 7 bases; unmatched bases: 7. Per germline, CDR1 SGHTA and CDR2 FQGNSA. This clonotype appeared many times. The cDNA was generated through 5'RACE incorporating 10-nucleotide random UMIs. TCRdb redid the calling of the 5' RACE reads with MiXCR, one entry per CDR3 protein. The sample consists of roughly 80,000 distinct CDR3 sequences, 17% of them appearing once. V gene TRBV7-2 combines with J gene TRBJ2-7, with TRBD2 matching over 11 bases. The origin of this receptor is a woman between 40 and 50 years old in good health. The sequenced sample was PBMCs. In DNA form, the CDR3 reads TGTGCCAGCAGCTTAACTAGCGGGGGCCTGTGGGAGCAGTACTTC. The encoded protein is CASSLTSGGLWEQYF. Full variable domain (outside the CDR3, taken from reference TRBV7-2 and TRBJ2-7): GAGVSQSPSNKVTEKGKDVELRCDPISGHTALYWYRQSLGQGLEFLIYFQGNSAPDKSGLPSDRFSAERTGGSVSTLTIQRTQQEDSAVYLCASSLTSGGLWEQYFGPGTRLTVT.